This T cell receptor (beta chain) was sequenced in a study of T cell responses to AZD1222 COVID-19 vaccine (dated by TCRdb to the early 2020s). A note on the overall study: Because spike-specific TCR depth and breadth did not differ between the two schedules, AZD1222 recipients who got a second dose at roughly 4 weeks were pooled with those who got a second dose at roughly 12 weeks. A total of around 240 trial participants underwent TCR sequencing, of whom more than 200 had received two doses of AZD1222 and 26 had received two doses of the MenACWY control vaccine. Trial participants were enrolled into age subgroups of 18-55, 56-69 and 70-plus years, which contained about 160, 30 and 59 TCR-sequenced participants, respectively. Broader findings and caveats from the paper: The vaccine-associated CD4 TCRs covered the entire spike protein, and the dominant responses fell in regions 160-218 and 743-854. In the small 56-69-year group, the increase in depth fell short of significance, most likely because of low power. No day 14 peak-response samples were available, so repertoires were characterized only after the peak T cell response. Spike-specific TCR breadth and depth rose significantly after two AZD1222 doses compared with day 0 and with MenACWY recipients. Reportedly, almost half of the unique spike-specific TCRs recognized epitopes lying outside the regions that are mutated in the B.1.351 and B.1.1.7 variants. Conclusions about previously exposed vaccinees are limited because only six or seven AZD1222 recipients were SARS-CoV-2 seropositive at baseline. Most participants were white British and females outnumbered males, and the authors suggested that clonal diversity may have been underestimated.

Inclusive of the bounding cysteine and phenylalanine, the CDR3 is 14 residues long. Only the CDR3 DNA is retained, 42 bases long and in frame from the first base. In the germline V gene, CDR1 corresponds to MNHEY and CDR2 to SVGAGI. From V the trimming removes 7 bases and from J it removes 3 bases, while the gene matches leave 7 bases of the junction unaccounted for. This specimen's time point label, per the study, means: baseline before first vaccination. Vaccinee samples came from UK trials COV001 and COV002, including a single-blind randomized controlled phase 2/3 trial of AZD1222 (ChAdOx1 nCoV-19) in healthy adults. For TCRbeta chain sequencing, PBMC samples from trial participants were taken at day 0 and at day 28 after the second dose. The CDR3 regions of human TCRbeta chains were analyzed by immunosequencing. Regarding the original processing steps: TCRs in the repertoires were compared against a reference library of SARS-CoV-2-specific TCRs that had been generated with the MIRA antigen-specificity platform. Breadth meant the fraction of unique TCRs that were SARS-CoV-2-associated, whereas depth meant the fraction of total T cells that were SARS-CoV-2-associated. Using the MIRA data, each spike-specific TCR was assigned both to the spike region to which the TCR was reactive and to a CD4 or CD8 class. Log10-transformed breadth and depth values were compared by one-way ANOVA with Sidak's multiple comparisons tests. In its TCRdb copy, this immuneACCESS table keeps in-frame sequences only and misses some clones. Where compared with another copy, unresolved V genes explain less than half of these, and the others have no known cause. The DNA was the basis for D and trimming; V, J and clone size are from that table. The sample table contains about 92,000 clones; only one count was recorded for about nine tenths of them. Approximately 21% of the sample is in the top ten clones.

This clone was seen just once. No cognate antigen has been identified for it. No base qualities exist here, and no much larger clone lies one base off it. The TCR sequence derives from an adult in good health. The sequencing used peripheral blood, collected on day 0 of AZD1222 vaccination. The chain uses TRBV6-5 and TRBJ1-2, with TRBD1 identical over 8 junction bases. The DNA sequence is given as TGTGCCAGCAAGAGGACAGGGTTGGACTATGGCTACACCTTC. This translates into CASKRTGLDYGYTF.